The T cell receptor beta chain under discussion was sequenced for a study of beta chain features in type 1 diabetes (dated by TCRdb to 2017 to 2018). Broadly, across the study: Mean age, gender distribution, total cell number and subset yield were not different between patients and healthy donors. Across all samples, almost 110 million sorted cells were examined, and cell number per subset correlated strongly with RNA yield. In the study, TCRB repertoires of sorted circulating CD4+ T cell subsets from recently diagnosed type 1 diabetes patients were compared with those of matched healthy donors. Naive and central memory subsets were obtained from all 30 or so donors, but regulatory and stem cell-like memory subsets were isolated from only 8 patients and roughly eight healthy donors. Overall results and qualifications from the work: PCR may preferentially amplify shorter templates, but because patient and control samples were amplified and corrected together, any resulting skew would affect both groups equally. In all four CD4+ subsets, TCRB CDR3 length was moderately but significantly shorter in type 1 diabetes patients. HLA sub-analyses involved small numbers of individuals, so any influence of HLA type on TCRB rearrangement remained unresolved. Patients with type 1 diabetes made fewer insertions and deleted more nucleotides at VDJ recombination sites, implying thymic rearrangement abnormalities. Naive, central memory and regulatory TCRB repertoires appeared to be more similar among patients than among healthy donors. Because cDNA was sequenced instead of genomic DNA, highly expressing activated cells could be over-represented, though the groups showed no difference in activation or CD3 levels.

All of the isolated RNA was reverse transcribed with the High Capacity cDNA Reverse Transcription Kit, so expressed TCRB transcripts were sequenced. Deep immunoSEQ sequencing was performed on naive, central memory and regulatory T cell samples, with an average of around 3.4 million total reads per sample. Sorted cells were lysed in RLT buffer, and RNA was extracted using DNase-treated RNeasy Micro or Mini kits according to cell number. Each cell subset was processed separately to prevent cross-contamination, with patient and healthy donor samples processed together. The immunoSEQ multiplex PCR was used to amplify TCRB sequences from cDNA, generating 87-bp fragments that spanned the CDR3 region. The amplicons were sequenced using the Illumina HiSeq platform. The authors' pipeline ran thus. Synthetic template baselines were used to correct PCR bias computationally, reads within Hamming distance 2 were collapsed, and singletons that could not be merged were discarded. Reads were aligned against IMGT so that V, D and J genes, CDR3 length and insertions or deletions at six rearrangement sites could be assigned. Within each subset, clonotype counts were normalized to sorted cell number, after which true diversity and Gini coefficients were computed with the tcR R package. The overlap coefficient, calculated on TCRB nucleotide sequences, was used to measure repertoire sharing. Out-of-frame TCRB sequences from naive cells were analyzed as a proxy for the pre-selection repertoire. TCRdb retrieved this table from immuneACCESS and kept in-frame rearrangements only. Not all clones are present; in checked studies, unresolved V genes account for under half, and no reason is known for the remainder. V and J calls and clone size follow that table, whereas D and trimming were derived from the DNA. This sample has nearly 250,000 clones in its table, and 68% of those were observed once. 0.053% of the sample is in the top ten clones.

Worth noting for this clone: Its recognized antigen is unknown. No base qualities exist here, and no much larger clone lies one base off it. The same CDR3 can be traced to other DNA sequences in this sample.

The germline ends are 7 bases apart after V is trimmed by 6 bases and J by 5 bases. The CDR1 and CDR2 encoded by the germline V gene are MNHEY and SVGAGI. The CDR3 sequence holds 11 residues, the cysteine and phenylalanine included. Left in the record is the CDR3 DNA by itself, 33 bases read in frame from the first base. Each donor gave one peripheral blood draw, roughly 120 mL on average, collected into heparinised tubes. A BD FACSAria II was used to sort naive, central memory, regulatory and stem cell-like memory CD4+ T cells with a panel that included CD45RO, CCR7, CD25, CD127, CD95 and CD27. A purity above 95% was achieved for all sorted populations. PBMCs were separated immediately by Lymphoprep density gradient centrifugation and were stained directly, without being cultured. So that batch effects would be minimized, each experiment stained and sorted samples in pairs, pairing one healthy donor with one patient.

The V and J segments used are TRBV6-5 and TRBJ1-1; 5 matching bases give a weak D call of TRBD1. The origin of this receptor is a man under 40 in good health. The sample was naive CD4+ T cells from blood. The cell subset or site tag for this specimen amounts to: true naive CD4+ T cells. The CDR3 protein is CASRRGTEAFF. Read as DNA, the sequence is TGTGCCAGCAGGAGGGGTACTGAAGCTTTCTTT.